The next 11 T cell receptor beta chains were all read from a single sample in a study of blood T cells in healthy people across ages. Primers used in a second PCR of about 7 to 12 cycles were a sample-barcoded 5' primer and a J-beta primer mix. TCRdb fed the 5' RACE reads into MiXCR, producing one record per CDR3 protein. The repertoire has fewer than 1,000,000 distinct CDR3 sequences, less than 60% of them found once; the top ten carry about a sixth. What was sequenced was blood. The receptor source for this set is a man at least 80 years old in good health.

This clonotype was recorded many times. The V call is TRBV7-2, the J call TRBJ2-7; no definite D call. This CDR3 has 12 residues. Trimming stripped 1 base from V and 7 bases from J, with 8 bases between. CDR1 is SGHTA, CDR2 FQGNSA, per germline. CDR3 region: CASSLVAKEQYF. CDR3 bases: TGTGCCAGCAGCTTAGTAGCAAAAGAGCAGTACTTC.

The V and J genes are TRBV3-1 and TRBJ2-3; D is ambiguous. The CDR3 is 13 residues long. CDR1 is LGHDT, CDR2 YNNKEL, per germline (reference sequence). Deletions cut 0 bases from V and 5 bases from J, with 6 bases between. CDR3 coding DNA: TGTGCCAGCAGCCAAGATTGGCGAGATACGCAGTATTTT. As protein: CASSQDWRDTQYF.

This clonotype has more than one count but fewer than ten. This chain links TRBV6-1 with TRBJ2-1; 8 bases match TRBD2. Looked up from germline, CDR1 is MNHNS and CDR2 is SASEGT. With 4 bases clipped from V and 0 bases from J, the junction kept 5 bases outside the gene matches. This CDR3 has 16 amino acids. The DNA for the CDR3 is TGTGCCAGCAGTGGAATACTAGCGGACTCCTACAATGAGCAGTTCTTC. Protein sequence: CASSGILADSYNEQFF.

The rearrangement links TRBV14 to TRBJ2-1, with D hard to call. Germline CDR1 and CDR2: SGHDN and FVKESK. Trimming left V 4 bases short and J 10 bases short, with 17 bases between. The CDR3 extends over 14 amino acids. CDR3 bases: TGTGCCAGCAGCCCCTTCGGTAGCCCGAGGGAGCAGTTCTTC. Translation: CASSPFGSPREQFF.

As for this clonotype: It may be a read error: a sequence one base away is much more abundant. V gene TRBV5-1 combines with J gene TRBJ2-1; D gene unclear. CDR1 is SGHRS, CDR2 YFSETQ, per germline. The length of the CDR3 is 14 residues. The V end was cut by 4 bases, the J end by 4 bases, with 12 bases between. The DNA of the CDR3 is TGCGCCAGCAGCGGTGACCTTGGTTACAATGAGCAGTTCTTC. This encodes CASSGDLGYNEQFF.

The CDR3 region is CSARDLKGRHTDTQYF. Here the CDR3 DNA reads TGCAGTGCTAGAGATCTCAAGGGGCGCCACACAGATACGCAGTATTTT. This chain joins TRBV20-1 and TRBJ2-3; possible D gene TRBD1, 5 bases. Trimming took off 0 bases at V and 2 bases at J, with 15 bases between the two ends. The CDR3 has 16 residues. The germline V gene encodes CDR1 DFQATT and CDR2 SNEGSKA (reference sequence).

J is TRBJ2-7 and V is TRBV30; 9 bases align to TRBD2. Germline lookup yields CDR1 GTSNPN and CDR2 SVGIG (reference sequence). The CDR3 sequence is 15 residues long. Trimming removed 5 bases from V and 7 bases from J; junction bases left unmatched: 15. CDR3 nucleotides: TGTGCCTGGTTTAGCGGGAGAGTCACGCGCAATGAGCAGTACTTC. Translation gives CAWFSGRVTRNEQYF.

The chain is built from TRBV27 and TRBJ2-5; D is possibly TRBD1 or TRBD2 (5 bases each). The V end lost 2 bases, the J end lost 2 bases, and 15 bases lay between the germline ends. The CDR3 has 16 amino acids. The germline CDR1 and CDR2 sequences are MNHEY and SMNVEV (reference sequence). CDR3 sequence: CASSLAGRATQETQYF. The CDR3 DNA follows: TGTGCCAGCAGTTTAGCGGGCAGGGCAACACAAGAGACCCAGTACTTC.

This clonotype was picked up a small number of times. This chain links TRBV3-1 with TRBJ2-1; maybe TRBD2 (6 bases). CDR1 LGHDT and CDR2 YNNKEL come from the germline V gene (reference sequence). V lost 3 bases, J lost 8 bases, and 17 bases lay in between. This CDR3 has 15 residues. The CDR3 DNA reads as TGTGCCAGCAGCCACTCGCCTCGACTAGACTATGAGCAGTTCTTC. Amino acids: CASSHSPRLDYEQFF.

V usage is TRBV7-3 and J usage is TRBJ2-7; D is possibly TRBD1 (5 bases). Looked up from germline, CDR1 is SGHTA and CDR2 is FQGTGA. This CDR3 contains 13 residues. Trimming took off 0 bases at V and 5 bases at J, with 8 bases between the two ends. As DNA, the CDR3 is TGTGCCAGCAGCTTAACGATGGGGCACGAGCAGTACTTC. Translation: CASSLTMGHEQYF.

The J gene is TRBJ1-2, the V gene TRBV5-1; 7 positions match TRBD1. The V segment lost 4 bases and the J segment 3 bases; nucleotides outside the gene matches: 6. This CDR3 comprises 14 residues. The germline V gene encodes CDR1 SGHRS and CDR2 YFSETQ. CDR3 in DNA: TGCGCCAGCAGCGTCGGGACAGAGGACTATGGCTACACCTTC. This encodes CASSVGTEDYGYTF.